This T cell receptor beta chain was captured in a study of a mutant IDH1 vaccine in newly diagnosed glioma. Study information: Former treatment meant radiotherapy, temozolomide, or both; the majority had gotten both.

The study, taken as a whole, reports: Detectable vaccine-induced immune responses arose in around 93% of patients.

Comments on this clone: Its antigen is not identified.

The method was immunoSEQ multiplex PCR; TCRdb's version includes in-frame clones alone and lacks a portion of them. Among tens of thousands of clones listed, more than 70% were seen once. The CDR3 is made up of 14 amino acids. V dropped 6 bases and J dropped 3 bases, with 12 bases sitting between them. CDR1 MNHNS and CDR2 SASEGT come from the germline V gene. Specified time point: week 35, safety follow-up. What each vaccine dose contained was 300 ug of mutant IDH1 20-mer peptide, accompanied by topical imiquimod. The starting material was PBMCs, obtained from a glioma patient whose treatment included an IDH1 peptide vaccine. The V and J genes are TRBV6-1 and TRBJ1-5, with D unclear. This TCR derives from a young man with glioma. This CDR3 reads CASRNRRDNQPQHF. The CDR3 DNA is TGTGCCAGCAGAAATAGGAGGGACAATCAGCCCCAGCATTTT.